This TCR beta chain was documented in a study of blood T cell repertoires in COVID-19. The data were produced by immunoSEQ multiplex PCR, yet TCRdb's version contains in-frame clones alone and is incomplete. The sample consists of 300,000 to 350,000 clones, 75% to 90% of them appearing once. Enrolment of Seattle patients took place during active infection, and they were followed longitudinally. Germline V CDR1 and CDR2: MNHNY, SVGAGI (reference sequence). This CDR3 comprises 18 residues. The V gene lost 5 bases and the J gene lost 0 bases, with 20 bases spanning the gap. Sequencing used peripheral blood. V gene TRBV6-6 combines with J gene TRBJ2-4; D might be TRBD2 (6 bases). The sequence came from a woman in her twenties or thirties with COVID-19, enrolled during active disease. Here the CDR3 DNA reads TGTGCCAGCAGTCCCTCTCGGGAAGCGGGCCTAGCCAAAAACATTCAGTACTTC. This translates into CASSPSREAGLAKNIQYF.